One sample yielded the 4 T cell receptor beta chains listed below, sequenced in a study of post-analysis software for immune sequencing data. Whole-study results and caveats: Controls had lower frequencies than patients of 4 or 5 TRBV segments, which included TRBV5-6, TRBV5-1 and TRBV20-1.

Unique molecular identifiers had been added to the TCR beta cDNA libraries. TCRdb re-derived calls from the PCR reads in MiXCR, one entry per CDR3 protein. Of 450,000 to 700,000 distinct CDR3 sequences listed, roughly two fifths were seen once; the top ten hold 1.7%. No antigen is known for these receptors. Sequencing used blood. The receptors originated from a girl aged 10 to 17 with multiple sclerosis.

The genes are TRBV5-1 and TRBJ1-2, with a weak D call TRBD1 (5 bases). The CDR3 covers 14 residues. Trimming took off 5 bases at V and 5 bases at J, with 16 bases between the two ends. Germline V gene lookup returns CDR1 SGHRS and CDR2 YFSETQ. Here the CDR3 DNA reads TGCGCCAGCAGTCCAACAGGCGCCGGGTATGGCTACACCTTC. Translation: CASSPTGAGYGYTF. Supplemented by reference TRBV5-1 and TRBJ1-2, the full variable domain reads KAGVTQTPRYLIKTRGQQVTLSCSPISGHRSVSWYQQTPGQGLQFLFEYFSETQRNKGNFPGRFSGRQFSNSRSEMNVSTLELGDSALYLCASSPTGAGYGYTFGSGTRLTVV.

The chain joins TRBV5-1 to TRBJ1-2; 7 nucleotides match TRBD1. The CDR3 length is 15 residues. The ends lost 0 bases at V and 5 bases at J; junction bases unmatched: 7. The germline CDR1 and CDR2 sequences are SGHRS and YFSETQ. CDR3 protein: CASSLDGQALYGYTF. CDR3 in DNA: TGCGCCAGCAGCTTGGACGGACAGGCCCTTTATGGCTACACCTTC.

This clonotype was seen many times. V is TRBV29-1 and J is TRBJ2-4, with D perhaps being TRBD1 or TRBD2 (5 bases each). The V gene lost 3 bases and the J gene lost 1 base, with 7 bases spanning the gap. Germline V lookup: CDR1 SQVTM, CDR2 ANQGSEA. The CDR3 contains 13 residues. DNA for the CDR3: TGCAGCGTTGAGGGACGGGCCAAAAACATTCAGTACTTC. Amino acid sequence: CSVEGRAKNIQYF. The entire variable domain, with the rest obtained from reference TRBV29-1 and TRBJ2-4, is as follows: SAVISQKPSRDICQRGTSLTIQCQVDSQVTMMFWYRQQPGQSLTLIATANQGSEATYESGFVIDKFPISRPNLTFSTLTVSNMSPEDSSIYLCSVEGRAKNIQYFGAGTRLSVL.

This clonotype occurred a few times. The chain is built from TRBV7-9 and TRBJ1-4; 10 bases map to TRBD1. Germline CDR1 SEHNR, CDR2 FQNEAQ (reference sequence). J was trimmed by 8 bases and V by 5 bases; bases with no gene match: 8. The length of the CDR3 is 15 residues. The CDR3 protein is CASSRRTGGREKLFF. In nucleotides, the CDR3 is TGTGCCAGCAGCCGAAGGACAGGGGGTAGAGAAAAACTGTTTTTT.